A single sample is the source of the 19 T cell receptor beta chains below, sequenced in a study of blood T cells in healthy people across ages. Through a sample-barcoded 5' primer and a J-beta primer mix, a second PCR was run for roughly 6 to 11 cycles. TCRdb reprocessed the 5' RACE reads with MiXCR, giving one entry per CDR3 protein. Of some 640,000 distinct CDR3 sequences listed, 45% to 50% are singletons. Sequenced: blood. The receptors shown here come from a woman aged 55 to 70 in good health.

The chain joins TRBV6-6 to TRBJ2-7; tentatively, D is TRBD2 (6 bases). Germline V gene lookup returns CDR1 MNHNY and CDR2 SVGAGI (reference sequence). This CDR3 has 14 residues. With 6 bases removed from V and 3 bases from J, the gap between germline ends came to 15 bases. The CDR3 bases are TGTGCCAGCAGGGAAGTAGCGGAGCTCTACGAGCAGTACTTC. This codes for CASREVAELYEQYF.

This clonotype turned up a few times. Germline and junction disagree at one end, which may indicate a read error. The chain joins TRBV4-3 to TRBJ2-3; perhaps TRBD1 as D (5 bases). Germline V gene lookup returns CDR1 LGHNA and CDR2 YSLEER. The CDR3 is 15 residues long. The CDR3 region has the DNA TGCGCTAGCAGCCAAGAAGGATGGGGCGCAGATACGCAGTATTTT. This gives the protein CASSQEGWGADTQYF.

The CDR3 DNA is TGTGCCAGCAGTTACGGGCGGGTCAGCGCAAAGGATGGCTACACCTTC. It yields the protein CASSYGRVSAKDGYTF. The chain joins TRBV6-2 or TRBV6-3 to TRBJ1-2; D is uncertain. The V end was cut by 2 bases, the J end by 6 bases, with 19 bases between. In germline, CDR1 is MNHEY, CDR2 SVGEGT. This CDR3 spans 16 amino acids.

This clonotype was picked up many times. CDR3 sequence (DNA): TGCAGTGCGACCGGGACTAGCGGCACTTACAATGAGCAGTTCTTC. It translates to CSATGTSGTYNEQFF. This rearrangement joins TRBV20-1 to TRBJ2-1; 11 bases agree with TRBD2. The J segment lost 4 bases and the V segment lost 6 bases, leaving 8 bases of the junction unmatched. CDR1 DFQATT and CDR2 SNEGSKA come from the germline V gene (reference sequence). The CDR3 is made up of 15 amino acids.

This clonotype occurred once. This may be a read error: a much more frequent sequence differs by one nucleotide. The chain carries TRBV20-1 and TRBJ2-1, with TRBD2 identical over 10 bases. V trimming: 5 bases; J trimming: 9 bases; junction bases outside the gene matches: 7. In germline, CDR1 is DFQATT, CDR2 SNEGSKA (reference sequence). This CDR3 spans 13 amino acids. CDR3 DNA sequence: TGCAGTGCTGGACCTAGCGGGAGCTTTGAGCAGTTCTTC. Protein sequence: CSAGPSGSFEQFF.

V and J are TRBV18 and TRBJ1-1; TRBD1 might be the D (5 bases). This CDR3 has 14 amino acids. Germline CDR1 is KGHSH and CDR2 is LQKENI. V lost 3 bases and J 3 bases, leaving 11 bases between the germline ends. CDR3 amino acids: CASSPGVGYTEAFF. CDR3 coding DNA: TGTGCCAGCTCACCGGGGGTAGGGTACACTGAAGCTTTCTTT. Drawing the rest from reference TRBV18 and TRBJ1-1, the complete variable domain is NAGVMQNPRHLVRRRGQEARLRCSPMKGHSHVYWYRQLPEEGLKFMVYLQKENIIDESGMPKERFSAEFPKEGPSILRIQQVVRGDSAAYFCASSPGVGYTEAFFGQGTRLTVV.

The chain carries TRBV15 and TRBJ2-5; possibly TRBD1 for D (5 bases). V was trimmed by 5 bases and J by 4 bases, leaving 11 bases between them. The V gene's germline CDR1 is LNHNV and CDR2 YYDKDF (reference sequence). The CDR3 sequence is 13 residues long. The CDR3 DNA reads as TGTGCCACCAGCCCCCGCAGGGCAGAGACCCAGTACTTC. Translation: CATSPRRAETQYF. Complete variable domain (other parts from reference TRBV15 and TRBJ2-5): DAMVIQNPRYQVTQFGKPVTLSCSQTLNHNVMYWYQQKSSQAPKLLFHYYDKDFNNEADTPDNFQSRRPNTSFCFLDIRSPGLGDTAMYLCATSPRRAETQYFGPGTRLLVL.

This chain uses TRBV3-1 with TRBJ2-3, with D possibly being TRBD2 (6 bases). With 4 bases removed from V and 3 bases from J, the gap between germline ends came to 14 bases. CDR3 length equals 15 residues. Germline CDR1 and CDR2: LGHDT and YNNKEL (reference sequence). The CDR3 sequence: CASSPRERGTDTQYF. CDR3 bases: TGTGCCAGCAGCCCTCGGGAGAGGGGTACAGATACGCAGTATTTT.

Only one count was recorded for this clonotype. The chain has TRBV28 and TRBJ2-7; 8 nucleotides match TRBD2. The length of the CDR3 is 15 residues. V lost 7 bases and J lost 7; bases outside the gene matches: 15. Germline assignment: CDR1 MDHEN and CDR2 SYDVKM. CDR3 coding DNA: TGTGCCAGCATCGAAAAGACTAGCGCCTACAATGAGCAGTACTTC. This translates into CASIEKTSAYNEQYF.

Note on this clonotype: Compared with germline, one end of the junction differs, possibly owing to a read error. The rearrangement joins TRBV2 to TRBJ2-7; a weak D match, TRBD1 (6 bases). This CDR3 spans 14 amino acids. Germline V gene sequence: CDR1 SNHLY, CDR2 FYNNEI. CDR3 sequence (DNA): TGTACCAGCAGTGATGGCAGGGGAAGGAACGAGCAGTACTTC. Protein sequence: CTSSDGRGRNEQYF.

This clonotype was seen more than once but under ten times. This sequence joins TRBV7-3 and TRBJ2-1, with 10 bases aligning to TRBD2. V was pared by 2 bases and J by 7 bases, with 5 bases of the junction left unmatched. Germline lookup yields CDR1 SGHTA and CDR2 FQGTGA. This CDR3 spans 15 amino acids. In DNA form, the CDR3 reads TGTGCCAGCAGCTTAGCCCCTAGCGGGGGAAATGAGCAGTTCTTC. Translating it yields CASSLAPSGGNEQFF.

V usage is TRBV20-1 and J usage is TRBJ1-2, with D unresolved. V lost 3 bases and J lost 2, with 10 bases in between. CDR1 and CDR2 (germline): DFQATT, SNEGSKA (reference sequence). The CDR3 is made up of 13 amino acids. CDR3 sequence reads: CSARDWPNYGYTF. As DNA, the CDR3 is TGCAGTGCTAGGGACTGGCCCAACTATGGCTACACCTTC.

Concerning this clonotype itself: At one end the junction does not follow the germline gene, possibly because of a read error. The chain carries TRBV5-1 and TRBJ2-4; the D gene is possibly TRBD1 (5 bases). The CDR3 spans 13 residues. Germline V gene lookup returns CDR1 SGHRS and CDR2 YFSETQ. As DNA, the CDR3 is TGCGCCAGCAGCTCCACAGGCGAAAACAGTCAGTACTTC. Protein product: CASSSTGENSQYF.

As concerns this clonotype: The junction does not match germline at one end; this may be a read error. J is TRBJ2-7 and V is TRBV29-1; 8 bases are a match to TRBD2. This CDR3 has 12 residues. Germline V CDR1 and CDR2: SQVTM, ANQGSEA. DNA of the CDR3: TGCAGCGTCCTAGCGGGCACCTACGGGCAGTACTTC. Its protein product is CSVLAGTYGQYF.

Only a few counts were recorded for this clonotype. The CDR3 loop is CASGSGLPGNEQFF. DNA for the CDR3: TGTGCTAGTGGTTCGGGACTCCCCGGGAATGAGCAGTTCTTC. The chain has TRBV12-5 and TRBJ2-1, with D possibly being TRBD2 (6 bases). The germline V gene has CDR1 LGHNT and CDR2 FRNRAP. The CDR3 spans 14 residues. Trimming shortened V by 4 bases and J by 7 bases, and 14 bases separated the two germline ends.

This clonotype has a handful of counts. The gene calls are TRBV3-1 and TRBJ2-1, with 8 bases fitting TRBD2. After removal of 2 bases from V and 9 bases from J, the junction contained 6 bases not matched to a gene. CDR1 and CDR2 (germline): LGHDT, YNNKEL (reference sequence). The CDR3 is 14 amino acids. CDR3 protein: CASSQREGRGEQFF. In DNA form, the CDR3 reads TGTGCCAGCAGCCAACGGGAGGGCCGGGGTGAGCAGTTCTTC.

This chain uses TRBV4-2 with TRBJ2-3, with 14 bases fitting TRBD2. This CDR3 contains 20 residues. Per the germline V gene, CDR1 is LGHNA and CDR2 is YNFKEQ. The ends lost 2 bases at V and 1 base at J; junction bases unmatched: 11. The CDR3: CASSQRSGTSGSFGTDTQYF. In DNA, the CDR3 is TGTGCCAGCAGCCAAAGATCGGGGACTAGCGGGAGTTTCGGCACAGATACGCAGTATTTT.

This clonotype has only a few counts. V gene TRBV10-2 combines with J gene TRBJ2-7; D tentatively fits TRBD1 or TRBD2 (5 bases each). In germline, CDR1 is WSHSY, CDR2 SAAADI. Trimming shortened V by 6 bases and J by 7 bases, and 16 bases separated the two germline ends. The CDR3 spans 13 residues. The chain's CDR3 is CASSDYQGREQYF. Written as DNA, the CDR3 is TGCGCCAGCAGCGACTACCAGGGAAGGGAGCAGTACTTC.

This clonotype appeared a few times. The chain links TRBV5-1 to TRBJ2-6; D is ambiguous. There are 14 residues in the CDR3. Germline V gene lookup returns CDR1 SGHRS and CDR2 YFSETQ. V was cut by 3 bases and J by 1 base, with 5 bases left in between. CDR3 residues: CASSSRSGANVLTF. In nucleotides, the CDR3 is TGCGCCAGCAGCTCTCGATCTGGGGCCAACGTCCTGACTTTC.